The present T cell receptor beta chain was sequenced within a study of Graves' ophthalmopathy and Graves' hyperthyroidism. CDR3 regions of TCR beta were amplified from RNA transcripts. An initial RT-PCR round employing HTBI primers preceded a second-round multiplex PCR. MiXCR, applied by TCRdb to the multiplex PCR reads, yields one record per CDR3 protein. The table lists over 450,000 distinct CDR3 sequences, 13% to 15% of them singletons. This CDR3 has 13 amino acids. The germline CDR1 and CDR2 sequences are LNHDA and SQIVND (reference sequence). Deletions cut 4 bases from V and 2 bases from J, with 9 bases between. This clonotype has at least ten counts. Establishment of the diagnosis relied upon clinical symptoms, serum thyroxine, TRAb, thyroid ultrasound and orbital computed tomography.

The chain carries TRBV19 and TRBJ2-7; unclear D gene. Sample: blood. This receptor was identified in a woman in her twenties or thirties with Graves' ophthalmopathy. CDR3 nucleotide sequence: TGTGCCAGTAGTACGGGTCTACCCTACGAGCAGTACTTC. This codes for CASSTGLPYEQYF.